The source of this TCR beta chain is a study of shared clonotypes between healthy human individuals. Background on the study: Each donor's CD8 memory used one plate, CD8 naive two, each CD4 subset three.

All donors were Caucasian adults living in Nashville, Tennessee. This CDR3 is built from 16 residues. The germline V gene has CDR1 SGHVS and CDR2 FQNEAQ. V gave up 5 bases and J gave up 3 bases; unmatched junction bases: 3. The repertoire was sequenced with immunoSEQ multiplex PCR; TCRdb's copy has only in-frame clones and lacks some. The repertoire holds under 2.5 million clones, with about 90% as singletons. The chain has TRBV7-8 and TRBJ2-1, with 14 nucleotides matching TRBD2. The receptor's source is a man aged 18 to 30 in good health. Some clones in this sample may be carry-over from other donors' samples. The sequencing sample was made of naive CD4+ T cells from PBMCs. Subset of the sample: CD45RA+ positively selected. The CDR3 reads CASSPGTSGSYNEQFF. The CDR3 DNA reads TGTGCCAGCAGCCCGGGGACTAGCGGGAGCTACAATGAGCAGTTCTTC.